The source of this T cell receptor (beta chain) is a study of T cells in Graves' hyperthyroidism and ophthalmopathy. Across the whole study: Peripheral blood was collected at initial diagnosis, before any treatment. Whole-study results and caveats: It was a median about seven months before onset that the model predicted ophthalmopathy.

Template material for amplifying TCR beta CDR3 regions consisted of RNA transcripts. HTBI primers were employed in a first-round RT-PCR of the TCR CDR3. MiXCR, run by TCRdb on the multiplex PCR reads, gives a single entry per CDR3 protein. The sample lists approximately 400,000 distinct CDR3 sequences; around 15% were seen once. About this clonotype: Its antigen is unidentified. Just one base apart from a much larger clone, this may be a read error.

The study included ophthalmopathy patients with Clinical Activity Score at least 3, NOSPECS grade at least 4 and duration under 3 months. The PBMCs studied were ones that came from roughly 9.4 ml fresh peripheral blood. Germline trimming cut 4 bases from V and 7 bases from J; bases unmatched to any gene: 12. This CDR3 is 17 amino acids long. The germline CDR1 and CDR2 sequences are SGHRS and YFSETQ. Sequenced sample: blood. The source is a man aged 45-65 years with Graves' ophthalmopathy. The chain has TRBV5-1 and TRBJ2-5, with 14 bases fitting TRBD2. The CDR3 protein is CASSDRLAGGPGGTQYF. CDR3 DNA: TGCGCCAGCAGCGACCGACTAGCGGGAGGGCCGGGAGGGACCCAGTACTTC.